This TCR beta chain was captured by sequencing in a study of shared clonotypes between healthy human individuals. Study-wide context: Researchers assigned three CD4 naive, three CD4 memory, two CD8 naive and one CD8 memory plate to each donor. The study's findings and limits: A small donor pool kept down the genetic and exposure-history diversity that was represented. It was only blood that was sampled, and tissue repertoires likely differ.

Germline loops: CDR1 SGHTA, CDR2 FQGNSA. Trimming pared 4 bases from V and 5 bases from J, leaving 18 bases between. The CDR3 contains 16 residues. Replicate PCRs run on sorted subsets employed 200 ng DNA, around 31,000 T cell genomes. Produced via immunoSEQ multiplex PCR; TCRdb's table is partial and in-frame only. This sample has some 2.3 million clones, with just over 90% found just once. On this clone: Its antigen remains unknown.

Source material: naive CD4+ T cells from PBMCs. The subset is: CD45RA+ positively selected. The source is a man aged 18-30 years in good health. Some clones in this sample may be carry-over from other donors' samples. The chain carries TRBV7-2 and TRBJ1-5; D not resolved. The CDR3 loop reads CASSSVSSVLYQPQHF. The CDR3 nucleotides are TGTGCCAGCAGCTCCGTTTCGTCAGTTCTTTATCAGCCCCAGCATTTT.